The 28 T cell receptor beta chains below come from one sample, sequenced in a study of cytomegalovirus exposure and HLA in healthy donors. PCR amplification relied on 60 Vbeta primers (plus 13 Jbeta primers). Method: immunoSEQ multiplex PCR; TCRdb's copy keeps in-frame clones and lacks some. Among some 130,000 clones listed, 66% were seen once. The sequencing sample was made of PBMCs. The source is a human donor in good health.

A note on this clone: Different DNA sequences within this sample yield the same CDR3. The chain recombines TRBV11-3 with TRBJ1-2; 9 bases fit TRBD1. V trimming: 3 bases; J trimming: 3 bases; junction bases outside the gene matches: 2. Per germline, CDR1 SGHNT and CDR2 YENEEA. The CDR3 sequence is 14 residues long. The CDR3 is CASSLGDRDYGYTF. DNA of the CDR3: TGTGCCAGCAGCTTGGGGGACAGGGACTATGGCTACACCTTC.

The chain is built from TRBV5-4 and TRBJ2-1, with TRBD2 matching over 9 bases. The J segment lost 5 bases and the V segment lost 5 bases, leaving 5 bases of the junction unmatched. The CDR3 contains 14 residues. Germline-derived CDR1 and CDR2 are SGHNT and YYREEE (reference sequence). The CDR3 sequence is CASSLSGSHNEQFF. Written as DNA, the CDR3 is TGTGCCAGCAGTCTTAGCGGGAGCCACAATGAGCAGTTCTTC.

The V gene is TRBV7-9, the J gene TRBJ2-7, with D perhaps matching TRBD1 (5 bases). Trimming left V 4 bases short and J 5 bases short, with 12 bases between. CDR3 length equals 13 residues. The germline gives CDR1 SEHNR, CDR2 FQNEAQ (reference sequence). This CDR3 reads CASSSPTENEQYF. For the CDR3, the DNA is TGTGCCAGCAGCTCACCGACAGAAAACGAGCAGTACTTC.

The rearrangement links TRBV5-1 to TRBJ1-1; D might be TRBD1 (6 bases). Germline CDR1 SGHRS, CDR2 YFSETQ. V lost 0 bases, J lost 7 bases, and 13 bases lay in between. The CDR3 is 14 amino acids. Written as DNA, the CDR3 is TGCGCCAGCAGCTTGGATCGCCAGGGGAATGAAGCTTTCTTT. Encoded protein: CASSLDRQGNEAFF.

The chain couples TRBV7-9 to TRBJ2-7, with TRBD1 matching over 9 bases. Germline assignment: CDR1 SEHNR and CDR2 FQNEAQ (reference sequence). V shed 5 bases and J 2 bases; nucleotides not matched to a gene: 13. This CDR3 comprises 17 residues. This chain's CDR3 is CASSPRTGEGDPYEQYF. The CDR3, as DNA: TGTGCCAGCAGCCCTCGGACAGGGGAAGGGGACCCCTACGAGCAGTACTTC.

The CDR3: CASSGGDTGELFF. CDR3 sequence (DNA): TGTGCCAGCAGTGGGGGGGACACCGGGGAGCTGTTTTTT. The J gene is TRBJ2-2, the V gene TRBV6-1, with D possibly being TRBD2 (6 bases). V was clipped by 4 bases and J by 3 bases, with 6 bases between them. CDR1 and CDR2 from the germline V gene are MNHNS and SASEGT. The CDR3 has 13 amino acids.

V usage is TRBV4-1 and J usage is TRBJ2-3, with 7 bases that match TRBD1. The CDR3 is made up of 20 amino acids. Trimming cost V 1 base and J 0 bases; bases outside gene matches: 16. The V gene's germline CDR1 is MGHRA and CDR2 YSYEKL. The CDR3 DNA follows: TGCGCCAGCAGCCAAGGAAAGACAGGGATGGGGTTTACTAGCACAGATACGCAGTATTTT. It is translated as CASSQGKTGMGFTSTDTQYF.

The chain recombines TRBV28 with TRBJ2-3, with 7 positions matching TRBD1. The length of the CDR3 is 14 residues. The germline V gene encodes CDR1 MDHEN and CDR2 SYDVKM. V lost 3 bases to trimming and J lost 5 bases; unmatched junction nucleotides: 5. Here the CDR3 reads CASSFVTGIDTQYF. CDR3 DNA sequence: TGTGCCAGCAGTTTTGTGACAGGGATAGATACGCAGTATTTT.

This clone was seen once. This chain connects TRBV9 to TRBJ2-7, with D unclear. This CDR3 contains 15 residues. CDR1 SGDLS and CDR2 YYNGEE come from the germline V gene. Trimming removed 0 bases from V and 4 bases from J, with 14 bases in between. CDR3 protein: CASSVGGSGGYEQYF. CDR3 bases: TGTGCCAGCAGCGTAGGAGGCAGTGGTGGTTACGAGCAGTACTTC.

This clone was counted once. The chain links TRBV11-2 to TRBJ2-3; 7 bases align to TRBD2. This CDR3 is built from 15 residues. The germline gives CDR1 SGHAT, CDR2 FQNNGV. V trimming: 3 bases; J trimming: 2 bases; junction bases outside the gene matches: 5. CDR3 sequence reads: CASSFRGRNTDTQYF. CDR3 bases: TGTGCCAGCAGCTTCCGCGGGAGAAACACAGATACGCAGTATTTT.

The chain carries TRBV7-3 and TRBJ2-2, with D perhaps TRBD2 (7 bases). V lost 5 bases and J lost 9, with 22 bases in between. This CDR3 spans 16 amino acids. CDR1 and CDR2 from the germline V gene are SGHTA and FQGTGA. The CDR3 loop is CASSREAGAATRELFF. As DNA, the CDR3 is TGTGCCAGCAGCCGGGAGGCAGGGGCCGCGACCCGGGAGCTGTTTTTT. Full variable domain (remainder filled in from reference TRBV7-3 and TRBJ2-2): GAGVSQTPSNKVTEKGKYVELRCDPISGHTALYWYRQSLGQGPEFLIYFQGTGAADDSGLPNDRFFAVRPEGSVSTLKIQRTERGDSAVYLCASSREAGAATRELFFGEGSRLTVL.

The genes are TRBV28 and TRBJ1-3; D gene uncertain. Germline lookup yields CDR1 MDHEN and CDR2 SYDVKM. V shed 6 bases and J shed 1 base, with 7 bases lying between them. The CDR3 runs to 13 residues. The CDR3 nucleotides are TGTGCCAGCAGCCTCTTATCTGGAAACACCATATATTTT. It yields the protein CASSLLSGNTIYF. Complete variable domain (other parts from reference TRBV28 and TRBJ1-3): DVKVTQSSRYLVKRTGEKVFLECVQDMDHENMFWYRQDPGLGLRLIYFSYDVKMKEKGDIPEGYSVSREKKERFSLILESASTNQTSMYLCASSLLSGNTIYFGEGSWLTVV.

The rearrangement links TRBV4-1 to TRBJ2-5; D remains unclear. The germline V gene has CDR1 MGHRA and CDR2 YSYEKL. The CDR3 contains 13 residues. Trimming cost V 4 bases and J 5 bases, with 11 bases left between them. CDR3: CASSLSQRETQYF. CDR3 coding DNA: TGCGCCAGCAGCCTATCGCAGAGGGAGACCCAGTACTTC.

As for this clone: Sequence at one end of the junction differs from germline and may be a read error. Other DNA sequences within the sample encode an identical CDR3. The chain couples TRBV10-3 to TRBJ1-2; unclear D gene. The CDR3 totals 12 residues. Germline values: CDR1 ENHRY, CDR2 SYGVKD. The DNA for the CDR3 is TGTGCCATCAGTGAAGGGAGGGATGGCTACACATTC. Encoded protein: CAISEGRDGYTF.

This clone was observed once. V and J are TRBV6-6 and TRBJ2-4; 9 nucleotides match TRBD1. The CDR3 consists of 14 residues. Germline CDR1 is MNHNY and CDR2 is SVGAGI (reference sequence). The ends lost 6 bases at V and 5 bases at J; junction bases unmatched: 5. Written as DNA, the CDR3 is TGTGCCAGCAGCATGGGACAGGGCCAAAACATTCAGTACTTC. Amino acid sequence: CASSMGQGQNIQYF.

The chain is built from TRBV7-3 and TRBJ2-5; a possible D gene is TRBD2 (6 bases). The CDR3 has 15 amino acids. V was cut by 1 base and J by 1 base, with 10 bases left in between. CDR1 is SGHTA, CDR2 FQGTGA, per germline. The CDR3 DNA reads as TGTGCCAGCAGCTTAAGATCCGGGAGCCAAGAGACCCAGTACTTC. Protein: CASSLRSGSQETQYF.

This clone was recorded a few times. V and J are TRBV5-1 and TRBJ1-6; possibly TRBD1 for D (6 bases). The V end was cut by 2 bases, the J end by 6 bases, with 9 bases between. Germline CDR1 reads SGHRS; CDR2 reads YFSETQ. The CDR3 runs 14 residues. CDR3 bases: TGCGCCAGCAGCTTCAGGACAGTTAATTCACCCCTCCACTTT. Translating gives CASSFRTVNSPLHF.

This chain connects TRBV27 to TRBJ2-7; D might be TRBD2 (5 bases). V lost 0 bases to trimming and J lost 6 bases, with 9 bases between them. The germline V gene has CDR1 MNHEY and CDR2 SMNVEV (reference sequence). The CDR3 has 13 amino acids. Here the CDR3 reads CASSLSSGVEQYF. The CDR3 DNA sequence: TGTGCCAGCAGTTTATCTTCCGGGGTCGAGCAGTACTTC.

The V gene is TRBV29-1, the J gene TRBJ2-3, with TRBD2 matching over 8 bases. Germline values: CDR1 SQVTM, CDR2 ANQGSEA. The V segment lost 0 bases and the J segment 0 bases; nucleotides outside the gene matches: 2. There are 15 residues in the CDR3. The CDR3 nucleotides read TGCAGCGTTGAAGATCGACTAGCGAGCACAGATACGCAGTATTTT. This encodes CSVEDRLASTDTQYF.

This rearrangement joins TRBV28 to TRBJ1-1; D not resolved. In germline, CDR1 is MDHEN, CDR2 SYDVKM. Trimming left V 3 bases short and J 4 bases short, with 9 bases between. The CDR3 is made up of 13 amino acids. The CDR3 sequence is CASSFLTFTEAFF. CDR3 DNA sequence: TGTGCCAGCAGTTTTCTGACATTCACTGAAGCTTTCTTT.

The chain couples TRBV27 to TRBJ1-2; 8 bases map to TRBD1. The CDR3 has 15 amino acids. V shed 5 bases, J shed 4 bases, and the junction held 9 bases outside the gene matches. Germline CDR1 MNHEY, CDR2 SMNVEV (reference sequence). The chain's CDR3 is CASSLRGLLFYGYTF. As DNA, the CDR3 is TGTGCCAGCAGTCTCAGGGGGCTCCTGTTCTATGGCTACACCTTC.

This clone was counted once. J is TRBJ2-5 and V is TRBV7-9, with 12 bases aligning to TRBD1. The CDR3 extends over 16 amino acids. Germline lookup yields CDR1 SEHNR and CDR2 FQNEAQ (reference sequence). J gave up 3 bases and V 5 bases, and 7 bases lay outside the gene matches. The CDR3 sequence is CASSLGGQGAKETQYF. CDR3 bases: TGTGCCAGCAGCCTGGGGGGACAGGGGGCTAAAGAGACCCAGTACTTC. The variable domain in full, completed from reference TRBV7-9 and TRBJ2-5, reads DTGVSQNPRHKITKRGQNVTFRCDPISEHNRLYWYRQTLGQGPEFLTYFQNEAQLEKSRLLSDRFSAERPKGSFSTLEIQRTEQGDSAMYLCASSLGGQGAKETQYFGPGTRLLVL.

The rearrangement joins TRBV6-6 to TRBJ1-1; TRBD1 is a possible D gene (5 bases). Trimming cost V 6 bases and J 4 bases, with 6 bases left between them. This CDR3 region has 11 residues. Germline CDR1 MNHNY, CDR2 SVGAGI (reference sequence). CDR3 loop: CASRRGTEAFF. The CDR3 nucleotides read TGTGCCAGCAGAAGGGGCACTGAAGCTTTCTTT.

V is TRBV5-4 and J is TRBJ2-7; D perhaps matches TRBD2 (6 bases). The germline gives CDR1 SGHNT, CDR2 YYREEE (reference sequence). V was clipped by 0 bases and J by 3 bases, with 25 bases between them. The CDR3 loop spans 19 amino acids. CDR3 protein: CASSLGKGTAGGRNYEQYF. CDR3 coding DNA: TGTGCCAGCAGCTTGGGAAAGGGCACGGCCGGGGGAAGAAACTACGAGCAGTACTTC.

This clone was observed a few times. The chain carries TRBV28 and TRBJ2-1, with 11 positions matching TRBD2. After removal of 6 bases from V and 3 bases from J, the junction contained 10 bases not matched to a gene. The germline gives CDR1 MDHEN, CDR2 SYDVKM. The CDR3 has 17 residues. DNA for the CDR3: TGTGCCAGCAGCCCTCCGGGACTAGCGGCAATCTACAATGAGCAGTTCTTC. It yields the protein CASSPPGLAAIYNEQFF.

This clone has just a few counts. This chain links TRBV11-3 with TRBJ2-7; possible D gene TRBD1, 6 bases. Per the germline V gene, CDR1 is SGHNT and CDR2 is YENEEA. The CDR3 is made up of 14 amino acids. V was cut by 5 bases and J by 5 bases, with 16 bases left in between. Written as DNA, the CDR3 is TGTGCCAGCAGCGAACAGGGTTTCACCGACGAGCAGTACTTC. Amino acid sequence: CASSEQGFTDEQYF. Filled out from reference TRBV11-3 and TRBJ2-7, the complete variable domain reads EAGVVQSPRYKIIEKKQPVAFWCNPISGHNTLYWYLQNLGQGPELLIRYENEEAVDDSQLPKDRFSAERLKGVDSTLKIQPAELGDSAVYLCASSEQGFTDEQYFGPGTRLTVT.

The genes are TRBV18 and TRBJ2-2; D is perhaps TRBD2 (6 bases). The CDR3 covers 15 residues. The germline V gene has CDR1 KGHSH and CDR2 LQKENI. V lost 1 base and J 7 bases, leaving 13 bases between the germline ends. The CDR3: CASSPRRAEGGELFF. CDR3 in DNA: TGTGCCAGCTCACCACGGAGGGCCGAGGGCGGGGAGCTGTTTTTT. The full variable domain, its missing parts supplied by reference TRBV18 and TRBJ2-2, is NAGVMQNPRHLVRRRGQEARLRCSPMKGHSHVYWYRQLPEEGLKFMVYLQKENIIDESGMPKERFSAEFPKEGPSILRIQQVVRGDSAAYFCASSPRRAEGGELFFGEGSRLTVL.

The CDR3 DNA is TGCGCCAGCAGCTTAACTAGCGGAGAACAAGAGACCCAGTACTTC. Its translation is CASSLTSGEQETQYF. V is TRBV5-1 and J is TRBJ2-5; 8 bases line up with TRBD2. CDR3 length: 15 amino acids. The V and J ends lost 2 bases and 2 bases, in that order; junction bases with no gene match: 5. The germline gives CDR1 SGHRS, CDR2 YFSETQ.